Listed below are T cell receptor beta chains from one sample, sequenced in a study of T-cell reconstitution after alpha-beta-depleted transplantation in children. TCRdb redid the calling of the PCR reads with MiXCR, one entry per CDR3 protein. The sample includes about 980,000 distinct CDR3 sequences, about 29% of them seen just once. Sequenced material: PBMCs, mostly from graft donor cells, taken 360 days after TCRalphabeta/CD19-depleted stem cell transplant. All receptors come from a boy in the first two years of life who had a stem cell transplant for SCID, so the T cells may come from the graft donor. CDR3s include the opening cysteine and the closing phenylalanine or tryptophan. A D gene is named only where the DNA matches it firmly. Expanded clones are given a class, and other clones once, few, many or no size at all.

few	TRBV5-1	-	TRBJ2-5	TGCGCCAGCAGCTTGGGGTGGGGGGCTAGTCCACGGGCCAGAGAGACCCAGTACTTC	CASSLGWGASPRARETQYF
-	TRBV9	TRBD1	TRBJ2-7	TGTGCCAGCAGCGCCGGACAGGGGTTTGGGGAGCAGTACTTC	CASSAGQGFGEQYF
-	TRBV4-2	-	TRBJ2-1	TGTGCCAGCAGCCAAGATTGGACCAGGACGGGAGATGAGCAGTTCTTC	CASSQDWTRTGDEQFF
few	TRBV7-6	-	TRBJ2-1	TGTGCCAGCAGCTTAGATGCAGGGGCCGTGTACAATGAGCAGTTCTTC	CASSLDAGAVYNEQFF
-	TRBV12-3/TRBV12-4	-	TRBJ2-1	TGTGCCAGCAGTCCCTGGACGGACCACAATGAGCAGTTCTTC	CASSPWTDHNEQFF
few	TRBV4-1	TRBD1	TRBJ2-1	TGCGCCAGCAGCACCTCGGGACAGGGCTACGATGAGCAGTTCTTC	CASSTSGQGYDEQFF
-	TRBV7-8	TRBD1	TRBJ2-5	TGTGCCAGCAGCTTCGACGGACAGGGGGTCCAAGAGACCCAGTACTTC	CASSFDGQGVQETQYF
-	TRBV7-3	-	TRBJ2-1	TGTGCCAGCAGCTCCGGGTCAGGCAATGAGCAGTTCTTC	CASSSGSGNEQFF
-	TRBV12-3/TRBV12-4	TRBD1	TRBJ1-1	TGTGCCAGCAGACCCGACAGGGAACTGAACACTGAAGCTTTCTTT	CASRPDRELNTEAFF
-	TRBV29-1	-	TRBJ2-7	TGCAGCGTTGTAACAGGGCTGGGCCTGGAGCAGTACTTC	CSVVTGLGLEQYF
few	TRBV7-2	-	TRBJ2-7	TGTGCCAGCAGCTTAGCCCCCTTCCCCTACGAGCAGTACTTC	CASSLAPFPYEQYF